The rows below give T cell receptor beta chains drawn from one sample of a study of blood T cell repertoires in COVID-19. Measured with immunoSEQ multiplex PCR; TCRdb has only the in-frame clones, and not every one. The sample lists roughly 60,000 clones, almost 85% seen once, with roughly 16% in the top ten. The sequenced sample was peripheral blood. These receptor sequences come from a man aged 55-75 years with COVID-19, enrolled during active disease. CDR3s include the opening cysteine and the closing phenylalanine or tryptophan. The D gene is left open where the match is weak.

CDR3 protein	CDR3 DNA	J gene	D gene	CDR3 length	V gene
CASSLTVFIEGGDSNQPQHF	TGTGCCAGCAGTTTAACGGTCTTCATAGAGGGTGGAGATAGCAATCAGCCCCAGCATTTT	TRBJ1-5	-	20	TRBV28
CASSLPSGANVLTF	TGTGCCAGCAGTCTACCCTCTGGGGCCAACGTCCTGACTTTC	TRBJ2-6	-	14	TRBV6-2/TRBV6-3
CASSPGDVGVNNSPLHF	TGTGCCAGCAGCCCGGGTGATGTGGGAGTAAATAATTCACCCCTCCACTTT	TRBJ1-6	-	17	TRBV4-2
CASSSPTQGNYGYTF	TGTGCCAGCAGCTCACCAACTCAGGGTAACTATGGCTACACCTTC	TRBJ1-2	-	15	TRBV5-4
CASSGEAGARNQPQHF	TGTGCCAGCAGCGGCGAAGCTGGGGCCCGTAATCAGCCCCAGCATTTT	TRBJ1-5	-	16	TRBV7-9
CASRPADRGTDTQYF	TGTGCCAGCAGACCCGCGGACAGGGGCACAGATACGCAGTATTTT	TRBJ2-3	TRBD1	15	TRBV28
CSVAGYNYGYTF	TGCAGCGTCGCAGGGTATAACTATGGCTACACCTTC	TRBJ1-2	-	12	TRBV29-1
CASRRLNEKLFF	TGTGCCAGCAGGCGTCTTAATGAAAAACTGTTTTTT	TRBJ1-4	-	12	TRBV2
CASSRGGSTEAFF	TGTGCCAGCAGCCGAGGGGGCTCCACTGAAGCTTTCTTT	TRBJ1-1	TRBD1	13	TRBV27
CASSMISQGLEAFF	TGTGCCAGTAGTATGATCTCCCAGGGGCTAGAAGCTTTCTTT	TRBJ1-1	-	14	TRBV19
CASSRDRSYGYTF	TGCGCCAGCAGCAGGGACAGATCCTATGGCTACACCTTC	TRBJ1-2	TRBD1	13	TRBV5-1
CASSQRRRGTDTQYF	TGTGCCAGCAGCCAAAGGAGGAGAGGCACAGATACGCAGTATTTT	TRBJ2-3	-	15	TRBV3-1/TRBV3-2
CASSLGLSNQPQHF	TGTGCCAGTAGTTTAGGTCTTAGCAATCAGCCCCAGCATTTT	TRBJ1-5	-	14	TRBV19